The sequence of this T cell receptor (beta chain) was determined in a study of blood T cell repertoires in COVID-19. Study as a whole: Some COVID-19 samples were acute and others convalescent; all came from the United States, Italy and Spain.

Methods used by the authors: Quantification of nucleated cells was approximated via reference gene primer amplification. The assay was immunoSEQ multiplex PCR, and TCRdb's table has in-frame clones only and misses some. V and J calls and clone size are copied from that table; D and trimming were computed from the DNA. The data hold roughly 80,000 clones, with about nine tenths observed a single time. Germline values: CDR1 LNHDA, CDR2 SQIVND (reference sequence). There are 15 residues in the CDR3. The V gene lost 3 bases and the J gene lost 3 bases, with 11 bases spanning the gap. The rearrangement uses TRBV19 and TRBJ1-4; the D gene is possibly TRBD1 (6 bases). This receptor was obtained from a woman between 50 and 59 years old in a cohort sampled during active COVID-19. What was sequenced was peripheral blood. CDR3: CASSMGGASNEKLFF. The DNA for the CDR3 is TGTGCCAGTAGTATGGGGGGGGCCTCTAATGAAAAACTGTTTTTT.